This TCR beta chain appears in the sequencing data of a study of Ad26.COV2.S vaccination and SARS-CoV-2 variants. About the study: Into the muscle, Ad26.COV2.S was dosed once or twice, 56 days apart.

For this clone: Antigen unknown.

Regarding the study as a whole: The TCR-based breadth and depth measures might underestimate overall T cell responses.

The V gene lost 10 bases and the J gene lost 6 bases, with 16 bases spanning the gap. The CDR3 has 13 amino acids. CDR1 is MNHEY, CDR2 SMNVEV, per germline (reference sequence). This table comes from immunoSEQ multiplex PCR, and its TCRdb copy is limited to in-frame clones, with some not included. The table lists roughly 330,000 clones, roughly 90% of them singletons. Documented treatment: some 19 received Ad26.COV2.S at low or high dose, single or two shots; a few received placebo; per-sample allocation not given. The samples date from day 63 after the first vaccine or placebo injection. Source: peripheral blood, taken in a trial of Ad26.COV2.S vaccine versus placebo. The source is a person aged 18-60 years who received the Ad26.COV2.S COVID-19 vaccine or a placebo. The rearrangement links TRBV27 to TRBJ2-1; D is unresolved. CDR3 nucleotides: TGTGCCACAGGCAGGTCGCTTCTCAATGAGCAGTTCTTC. This sequence encodes CATGRSLLNEQFF.